Shown below are 20 T cell receptor beta chains from a single sample sequenced in a study of human T cells and chemical hapten exposure (dated by TCRdb to the early 2020s). Library prep was done by RACE. This sample was sequenced with a NextSeq 500. The public reads were quality trimmed at Q25 with fastp and then assembled into clones with MiXCR by TCRdb, keeping productive beta chains. Records with the same CDR3 protein are collapsed into one entry carrying the most frequent genes and DNA. Here the sample has tens of thousands of distinct CDR3 sequences; about a tenth occur a single time. Around 6.8% of the sample is held by the ten biggest clonotypes. What this sample's time point label stands for: patch test 2, 6 weeks after DPC sensitization. Read against the paper, the sample's treatment or condition label means: therapeutic diphenylcyclopropenone sensitization with weekly scalp DPC. Sample: whole blood, taken in connection with sensitization to the hapten diphenylcyclopropenone (DPC). Receptor source: a woman aged 45-65 years with alopecia areata. Some clones in this sample may be carry-over from other donors' samples.

This clonotype was recorded at least ten times. The chain carries TRBV29-1 and TRBJ2-3; weak D call: TRBD2 (6 bases). V was trimmed by 6 bases and J by 4 bases, leaving 8 bases between them. This CDR3 contains 11 residues. CDR1 and CDR2 (germline): SQVTM, ANQGSEA. CDR3 DNA sequence: TGCAGCGTACTAGCAGCAGATACGCAGTATTTT. Amino acids: CSVLAADTQYF.

In this sample, this clonotype turned up many times. The chain combines TRBV20-1 with TRBJ1-5; 7 bases are shared with TRBD1. Trimming took 1 base from V and 4 from J; bases not matched to a gene: 4. CDR3 length: 14 amino acids. Germline loops: CDR1 DFQATT, CDR2 SNEGSKA (reference sequence). CDR3 in amino acids: CSARGQGENQPQHF. The CDR3 DNA reads TGCAGTGCTAGAGGACAGGGCGAAAATCAGCCCCAGCATTTT.

The chain employs TRBV19 and TRBJ2-7; D call uncertain. Germline-derived CDR1 and CDR2 are LNHDA and SQIVND (reference sequence). The CDR3 length is 13 residues. Deletions cut 6 bases from V and 2 bases from J, with 11 bases between. CDR3 loop: CASRVTGTYEQYF. CDR3 DNA sequence: TGTGCCAGTAGGGTGACGGGCACCTACGAGCAGTACTTC.

The chain uses TRBV7-8 and TRBJ2-7, with TRBD2 identical over 7 bases. The CDR3 runs to 16 residues. CDR1 SGHVS and CDR2 FQNEAQ come from the germline V gene. J was trimmed by 2 bases and V by 5 bases; bases with no gene match: 12. Here the CDR3 reads CASSPPLREGPYEQYF. Here the CDR3 DNA reads TGTGCCAGCAGCCCCCCTCTAAGGGAGGGCCCCTACGAGCAGTACTTC.

This clonotype showed up many times. The V call is TRBV6-6, the J call TRBJ2-7; D may correspond to TRBD1 or TRBD2 (5 bases each). V lost 0 bases and J 0 bases, leaving 15 bases between the germline ends. Per the germline V gene, CDR1 is MNHNY and CDR2 is SVGAGI (reference sequence). This CDR3 is built from 17 residues. The chain's CDR3 is CASSYSRGETSSYEQYF. CDR3 coding DNA: TGTGCCAGCAGTTACTCGAGGGGCGAGACCAGCTCCTACGAGCAGTACTTC.

This clonotype was detected only once. This chain's CDR3 is CASSLVVDYTF. The CDR3 region has the DNA TGTGCCAGCAGCTTGGTGGTAGACTACACCTTC. This sequence joins TRBV7-2 and TRBJ1-2; D unresolved. The germline V gene has CDR1 SGHTA and CDR2 FQGNSA. This CDR3 is 11 amino acids long. V was clipped by 3 bases and J by 10 bases, with 9 bases between them.

V is TRBV6-1 and J is TRBJ2-2, with 7 bases fitting TRBD2. The CDR3 spans 15 residues. Germline trimming cut 7 bases from V and 3 bases from J; bases unmatched to any gene: 8. Germline CDR1 is MNHNS and CDR2 is SASEGT. The CDR3 loop reads CASKVRELDTGELFF. CDR3 DNA: TGTGCCAGCAAGGTGCGGGAGCTTGACACCGGGGAGCTGTTTTTT.

This clonotype was observed many times. The chain is built from TRBV29-1 and TRBJ2-1; weak D call: TRBD2 (5 bases). The CDR3 is 15 residues long. Trimming left V 4 bases short and J 0 bases short, with 13 bases between. Looked up from germline, CDR1 is SQVTM and CDR2 is ANQGSEA. CDR3 in amino acids: CSVGRSGSSYNEQFF. The CDR3 DNA reads as TGCAGCGTTGGGAGAAGCGGAAGCTCCTACAATGAGCAGTTCTTC.

The chain links TRBV5-5 to TRBJ2-5; D call uncertain. The ends were cut back, 0 bases at V and 5 bases at J, with 8 bases in the middle. The CDR3 is 13 amino acids. Looked up from germline, CDR1 is SGHKS and CDR2 is YYEKEE (reference sequence). CDR3 in DNA: TGTGCCAGCAGCTTGGCGATATCGGAGACCCAGTACTTC. It yields the protein CASSLAISETQYF.

The sample holds many counts of this clonotype. The J gene is TRBJ2-5, the V gene TRBV20-1; TRBD2 matches at 9 bases. The CDR3 has 13 amino acids. V lost 6 bases and J lost 5; bases outside the gene matches: 7. The germline V gene has CDR1 DFQATT and CDR2 SNEGSKA (reference sequence). This CDR3 reads CSALIAGVETQYF. CDR3 DNA: TGCAGTGCCCTGATAGCGGGAGTGGAGACCCAGTACTTC.

This clonotype has only a few counts. The rearrangement links TRBV11-2 to TRBJ2-5; maybe TRBD1 (6 bases). Trimming removed 1 base from V and 5 bases from J, with 11 bases in between. The CDR3 loop spans 14 amino acids. The V gene's germline CDR1 is SGHAT and CDR2 FQNNGV. CDR3 nucleotides: TGTGCCAGCAGCTTAGCAGGGGTGGCGGAGACCCAGTACTTC. Protein product: CASSLAGVAETQYF.

There are many counts of this clonotype. V and J are TRBV6-6 and TRBJ1-5; 7 bases are a match to TRBD1. Germline loops: CDR1 MNHNY, CDR2 SVGAGI (reference sequence). The CDR3 sequence is 12 residues long. V lost 6 bases and J lost 6; bases outside the gene matches: 2. CDR3 loop: CASRTGSQPQHF. In nucleotides, the CDR3 is TGTGCCAGCAGGACAGGGAGTCAGCCCCAGCATTTT.

This clonotype was recorded at least ten times. V usage is TRBV5-1 and J usage is TRBJ2-7; the match to TRBD2 covers 8 bases. The CDR3 runs to 14 residues. CDR1 SGHRS and CDR2 YFSETQ come from the germline V gene. V dropped 4 bases and J dropped 2; count of bases not matched to a gene: 5. The CDR3 region is CASSDTSGTYEQYF. The CDR3, as DNA: TGCGCCAGCAGCGATACTAGCGGTACCTACGAGCAGTACTTC.

The chain has TRBV24-1 and TRBJ2-3; D remains ambiguous. This CDR3 has 18 amino acids. The ends were cut back, 3 bases at V and 1 base at J, with 19 bases in the middle. Germline V lookup: CDR1 KGHDR, CDR2 SFDVKD. The CDR3 loop reads CATSDPPLSSFGTDTQYF. For the CDR3, the DNA is TGTGCCACCAGTGATCCCCCACTATCGTCCTTCGGCACAGATACGCAGTATTTT.

In this sample, this clonotype turned up many times. The CDR3 sequence: CASRTFESSYNEQFF. The CDR3 nucleotides read TGTGCCAGCAGGACCTTCGAAAGCTCCTACAATGAGCAGTTCTTC. The chain joins TRBV6-1 to TRBJ2-1; the D is unclear. V was cut by 6 bases and J by 0 bases, with 12 bases left in between. This CDR3 has 15 residues. Germline V CDR1 and CDR2: MNHNS, SASEGT.

This clonotype was observed a handful of times. V is TRBV11-2 and J is TRBJ2-1, with unresolved D. This CDR3 is 12 amino acids long. Germline V CDR1 and CDR2: SGHAT, FQNNGV. Deletions cut 2 bases from V and 6 bases from J, with 5 bases between. CDR3 nucleotide sequence: TGTGCCAGCAGCTTAACTTTCAATGAGCAGTTCTTC. Protein sequence: CASSLTFNEQFF.

This clonotype occurred many times. The J gene is TRBJ1-1, the V gene TRBV18; a weak D match, TRBD1 (6 bases). The V end lost 3 bases, the J end lost 11 bases, and 16 bases lay between the germline ends. CDR1 is KGHSH and CDR2 is LQKENI in the germline V gene. The CDR3 loop spans 13 amino acids. The CDR3 loop reads CASSPARGGDAFF. The CDR3 bases are TGTGCCAGCTCACCTGCCAGGGGTGGCGATGCTTTCTTT.

This rearrangement joins TRBV5-1 to TRBJ2-5; 8 nucleotides align to TRBD2. Trimming at V came to 2 bases and at J to 9 bases, leaving 6 bases not matched to a gene. CDR3 length equals 13 residues. Germline CDR1 is SGHRS and CDR2 is YFSETQ. The CDR3 spells CASSLAGVSAQYF. DNA of the CDR3: TGCGCCAGCAGCTTAGCGGGAGTTTCTGCCCAGTACTTC.

This clonotype has at least ten counts. This chain uses TRBV2 with TRBJ1-2, with D unclear. The CDR3 is 13 residues long. V lost 7 bases to trimming and J lost 4 bases, with 13 bases between them. CDR1 and CDR2 from the germline V gene are SNHLY and FYNNEI. The CDR3 DNA reads TGTGCCAGCAAGTTTGAGGGTATCTATGGCTACACCTTC. The encoded protein is CASKFEGIYGYTF.

The chain carries TRBV3-1 and TRBJ2-1; the D is unclear. Germline values: CDR1 LGHDT, CDR2 YNNKEL (reference sequence). The CDR3 is 13 residues long. Between the trimmed V and J ends, which lost 4 bases and 8 bases, there was a span of 12 bases. The CDR3 DNA reads as TGTGCCAGCAGCCCAATGCGAGGAGATGAGCAGTTCTTC. The encoded protein is CASSPMRGDEQFF.